This TCR beta chain was observed in a study of T-cell reconstitution after alpha-beta-depleted transplantation in children. Points from the study as a whole: Diversity and T-cell counts at one year after transplant derived mostly from new T cells.

With regard to this clonotype: Its antigen is unknown.

Unique molecular identifiers were built into the TCRbeta library. TCRdb reprocessed the PCR reads via MiXCR and lists one record per CDR3 protein. The sample records around 370,000 distinct CDR3 sequences, about a sixth being singletons. Germline values: CDR1 SGHVS, CDR2 FNYEAQ. The length of the CDR3 is 15 residues. V lost 2 bases and J lost 4, with 13 bases in between. This TCR derives from a male patient between 2 and 10 years old who had a stem cell transplant for acute lymphoblastic leukemia, so the T cells may come from the graft donor. The starting material was PBMCs, mostly from graft donor cells, obtained 360 days after TCRalphabeta/CD19-depleted stem cell transplant. The chain links TRBV7-6 to TRBJ2-3; D is undetermined. Here the CDR3 reads CASSLFAFPPDTQYF. In nucleotides, the CDR3 is TGTGCCAGCAGCTTATTTGCTTTCCCACCAGATACGCAGTATTTT.